This section outlines one T cell receptor beta chain sequence together with its context. The sample comes from a study of blood T cell repertoires in COVID-19. Looking at the study overall: Samples came from the United States, Italy and Spain, spanning acute and convalescent COVID-19.

In the original processing: Estimated nucleated cell counts came from reference gene primer amplification. Here immunoSEQ multiplex PCR was the method, and the copy in TCRdb shows in-frame clones only, minus some. D and trimming come from the DNA, and the V and J calls and clone size come from that table. The sample holds about 130,000 clones; approximately 86% are singletons and the top ten take around 17%. Specimen: peripheral blood. The TCR sequence derives from a woman aged 45-65 years who had recovered from COVID-19.

CDR3 in DNA: TGTGCCAGCAGCCCCCGGGGAGGGATGACTAGCGGGACCGGGGAGCTGTTTTTT. Translation gives CASSPRGGMTSGTGELFF. This chain joins TRBV7-9 and TRBJ2-2; 10 bases match TRBD2. V lost 5 bases and J lost 5; bases outside the gene matches: 14. The germline V gene encodes CDR1 SEHNR and CDR2 FQNEAQ (reference sequence). There are 18 residues in the CDR3.